This passage covers 14 T cell receptor beta chains from one sample sequenced in a study of Ad26.COV2.S vaccination and SARS-CoV-2 variants. Sequencing was performed with immunoSEQ multiplex PCR; in TCRdb, only in-frame clones are kept and a portion is missing. Here the sample spans 350,000 to 600,000 clones, 80% to 90% being singletons. As for treatment: 19 received Ad26.COV2.S at low or high dose, single or two shots; about five received placebo; per-sample allocation not given. The study sampled participants on day 63 after the first vaccine or placebo injection. The sequences come from peripheral blood, collected in a trial of Ad26.COV2.S vaccine versus placebo. The receptors were gathered from a person between 18 and 65 years old who received the Ad26.COV2.S COVID-19 vaccine or a placebo.

The V call is TRBV12-3 or TRBV12-4, the J call TRBJ2-3, with D unresolved. The CDR3 has 12 residues. V lost 6 bases and J 2 bases, leaving 6 bases between the germline ends. The CDR3 nucleotides read TGTGCCAGCAGGCAGTACACAGATACGCAGTATTTT. Translation gives CASRQYTDTQYF.

The gene calls are TRBV19 and TRBJ2-7, with TRBD1 identical over 7 bases. V shed 5 bases, J shed 1 base, and the junction held 8 bases outside the gene matches. Germline assignment: CDR1 LNHDA and CDR2 SQIVND (reference sequence). This CDR3 spans 15 amino acids. CDR3 bases: TGTGCCAGTAGTCCCCAAGGACAGGTTTCCTACGAGCAGTACTTC. Amino acids: CASSPQGQVSYEQYF.

The rearrangement links TRBV6-4 to TRBJ2-5; TRBD2 matches at 7 bases. The length of the CDR3 is 13 residues. Germline V gene data show CDR1 as MRHNA and CDR2 as SNTAGT. Trimming cost V 3 bases and J 4 bases; bases outside gene matches: 2. The CDR3 is CASSEREGETQYF. The CDR3 DNA reads TGTGCCAGCAGTGAAAGGGAGGGAGAGACCCAGTACTTC.

The chain employs TRBV2 and TRBJ1-6; D is unclear. The CDR3 is 14 residues long. Germline CDR1 and CDR2: SNHLY and FYNNEI. Deletions cut 4 bases from V and 3 bases from J, with 7 bases between. For the CDR3, the DNA is TGTGCCAGCAGTGCGGGGATCTATAATTCACCCCTCCACTTT. Translated: CASSAGIYNSPLHF. The complete variable domain, with remaining parts taken from reference TRBV2 and TRBJ1-6, reads EPEVTQTPSHQVTQMGQEVILRCVPISNHLYFYWYRQILGQKVEFLVSFYNNEISEKSEIFDDQFSVERPDGSNFTLKIRSTKLEDSAMYFCASSAGIYNSPLHFGNGTRLTVT.

This clone appeared once. This chain joins TRBV19 and TRBJ2-7; a weak D match, TRBD2 (6 bases). Deletions cut 3 bases from V and 7 bases from J, with 16 bases between. CDR3 length: 14 amino acids. Germline CDR1 and CDR2: LNHDA and SQIVND (reference sequence). The CDR3 DNA reads TGTGCCAGTAGTATGGTTCTAGCGAGTGGGGAGCAGTACTTC. Amino acids: CASSMVLASGEQYF.

The V call is TRBV18, the J call TRBJ2-5, with no clear D. This CDR3 comprises 18 residues. The V gene lost 1 base and the J gene lost 2 bases, with 20 bases spanning the gap. CDR1 is KGHSH, CDR2 LQKENI, per germline. The CDR3 DNA reads as TGTGCCAGCTCACCACAGGGCCAAAAGACTCCCAATCAAGAGACCCAGTACTTC. Translated, it gives CASSPQGQKTPNQETQYF.

The chain uses TRBV2 and TRBJ2-7; TRBD1 aligns across 8 bases. V was pared by 10 bases and J by 3 bases, with 11 bases of the junction left unmatched. Looked up from germline, CDR1 is SNHLY and CDR2 is FYNNEI. The CDR3 length is 14 residues. CDR3: CATRQGSSFYEQYF. CDR3 nucleotides: TGTGCCACTCGACAGGGGTCCTCTTTCTACGAGCAGTACTTC.

The rearrangement joins TRBV30 to TRBJ2-3; 7 bases line up with TRBD1. CDR1 and CDR2 (germline): GTSNPN, SVGIG (reference sequence). The V gene end was trimmed by 1 base and the J gene end by 0 bases; junction bases not matched to a gene: 7. The CDR3 sequence is 16 residues long. The CDR3 nucleotides read TGTGCCTGGAGTGGATGGACAGGCACTAGCACAGATACGCAGTATTTT. Amino acids: CAWSGWTGTSTDTQYF.

This rearrangement joins TRBV28 to TRBJ1-2; 9 nucleotides line up with TRBD1. V shed 4 bases and J 4 bases; nucleotides not matched to a gene: 7. This CDR3 comprises 15 residues. From germline, CDR1 is MDHEN and CDR2 SYDVKM. Here the CDR3 reads CASSSVDRGGYGYTF. In DNA form, the CDR3 reads TGTGCCAGCAGTTCAGTGGACAGGGGTGGCTATGGCTACACCTTC.

V is TRBV3-1 (or the pseudogene TRBV3-2) and J is TRBJ1-3; weak D call: TRBD1 (5 bases). CDR1 and CDR2 (germline): LGHDT, YNNKEL (reference sequence). The CDR3 extends over 18 amino acids. Trimming pared 1 base from V and 4 bases from J, leaving 20 bases between. CDR3 amino acids: CASSQVPLWGGFGNTIYF. The CDR3 DNA reads as TGTGCCAGCAGCCAAGTTCCATTGTGGGGGGGGTTCGGAAACACCATATATTTT.

In its sample, this clone was seen once. The genes are TRBV10-1 and TRBJ2-1; 9 bases agree with TRBD2. The junction had 5 bases not matched to a gene; V was cut back by 3 bases and J by 2 bases. The germline V gene has CDR1 WNHNN and CDR2 SYGVQD (reference sequence). The CDR3 covers 16 residues. The CDR3 region is CASSDRLAGPYNEQFF. DNA of the CDR3: TGCGCCAGCAGTGACCGTCTAGCGGGGCCCTACAATGAGCAGTTCTTC.

The J gene is TRBJ2-2, the V gene TRBV2; a weak D match, TRBD2 (7 bases). This CDR3 has 15 amino acids. The ends were cut back, 4 bases at V and 1 base at J, with 10 bases in the middle. Germline assignment: CDR1 SNHLY and CDR2 FYNNEI. CDR3 in amino acids: CASSAGGRNTGELFF. Here the CDR3 DNA reads TGTGCCAGCAGTGCCGGGGGGCGGAACACCGGGGAGCTGTTTTTT. The full variable domain, with the rest looked up from reference TRBV2 and TRBJ2-2, is EPEVTQTPSHQVTQMGQEVILRCVPISNHLYFYWYRQILGQKVEFLVSFYNNEISEKSEIFDDQFSVERPDGSNFTLKIRSTKLEDSAMYFCASSAGGRNTGELFFGEGSRLTVL.

The CDR3 reads CASTQTAGGETNEKLFF. The CDR3 DNA reads as TGTGCCAGTACTCAAACCGCAGGGGGCGAGACTAATGAAAAACTGTTTTTT. The rearrangement links TRBV19 to TRBJ1-4, with 8 bases fitting TRBD1. The germline V gene has CDR1 LNHDA and CDR2 SQIVND (reference sequence). CDR3 length equals 17 residues. The trim removed 7 bases at V and 2 bases at J, leaving 12 bases unmatched. Drawing the rest from reference TRBV19 and TRBJ1-4, the complete variable domain is DGGITQSPKYLFRKEGQNVTLSCEQNLNHDAMYWYRQDPGQGLRLIYYSQIVNDFQKGDIAEGYSVSREKKESFPLTVTSAQKNPTAFYLCASTQTAGGETNEKLFFGSGTQLSVL.

The V gene is TRBV9, the J gene TRBJ2-1; D ambiguous. V dropped 4 bases and J dropped 0 bases, with 14 bases sitting between them. CDR3 length: 16 residues. Per germline, CDR1 SGDLS and CDR2 YYNGEE. The CDR3 protein is CASSPSLSSSYNEQFF. The DNA for the CDR3 is TGTGCCAGCAGCCCCTCTTTGAGTAGCTCCTACAATGAGCAGTTCTTC. The variable domain in full, completed from reference TRBV9 and TRBJ2-1, reads DSGVTQTPKHLITATGQRVTLRCSPRSGDLSVYWYQQSLDQGLQFLIQYYNGEERAKGNILERFSAQQFPDLHSELNLSSLELGDSALYFCASSPSLSSSYNEQFFGPGTRLTVL.